The T cell receptor beta chain described here comes from a study of T cell changes during pregnancy in multiple sclerosis. With 3 bases removed from V and 1 base from J, the gap between germline ends came to 9 bases. The germline V gene has CDR1 SGHTA and CDR2 FQGNSA. The CDR3 has 15 amino acids. Generated by immunoSEQ multiplex PCR, the TCRdb table keeps only in-frame clones and is missing some. The repertoire holds about 42,000 clones, 84% seen once, with around 0.6% in the top ten. The source of this sequence is a female donor with multiple sclerosis, enrolled in a pregnancy study. This sequence joins TRBV7-2 and TRBJ2-2, with D tentatively TRBD1 (5 bases). The sequencing here drew on CD4+ T cells from peripheral blood mononuclear cells, taken before pregnancy. DNA of the CDR3: TGTGCCAGCAGCTTTGACAGAGAGAACACCGGGGAGCTGTTTTTT. Its protein is CASSFDRENTGELFF.